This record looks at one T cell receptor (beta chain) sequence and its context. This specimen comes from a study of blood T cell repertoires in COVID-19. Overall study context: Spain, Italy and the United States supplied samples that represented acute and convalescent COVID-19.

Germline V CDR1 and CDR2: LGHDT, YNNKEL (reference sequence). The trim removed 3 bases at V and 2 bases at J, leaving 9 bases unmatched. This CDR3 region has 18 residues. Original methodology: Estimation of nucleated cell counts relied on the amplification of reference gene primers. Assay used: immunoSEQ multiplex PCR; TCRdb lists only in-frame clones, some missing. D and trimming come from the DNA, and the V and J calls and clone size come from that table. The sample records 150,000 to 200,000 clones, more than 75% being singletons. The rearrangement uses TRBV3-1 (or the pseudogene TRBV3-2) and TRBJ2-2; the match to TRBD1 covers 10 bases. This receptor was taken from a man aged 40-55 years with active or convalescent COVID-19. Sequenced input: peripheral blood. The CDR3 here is CASSHSPGQGFNTGELFF. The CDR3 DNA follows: TGTGCCAGCAGCCACTCACCGGGACAGGGGTTTAACACCGGGGAGCTGTTTTTT.